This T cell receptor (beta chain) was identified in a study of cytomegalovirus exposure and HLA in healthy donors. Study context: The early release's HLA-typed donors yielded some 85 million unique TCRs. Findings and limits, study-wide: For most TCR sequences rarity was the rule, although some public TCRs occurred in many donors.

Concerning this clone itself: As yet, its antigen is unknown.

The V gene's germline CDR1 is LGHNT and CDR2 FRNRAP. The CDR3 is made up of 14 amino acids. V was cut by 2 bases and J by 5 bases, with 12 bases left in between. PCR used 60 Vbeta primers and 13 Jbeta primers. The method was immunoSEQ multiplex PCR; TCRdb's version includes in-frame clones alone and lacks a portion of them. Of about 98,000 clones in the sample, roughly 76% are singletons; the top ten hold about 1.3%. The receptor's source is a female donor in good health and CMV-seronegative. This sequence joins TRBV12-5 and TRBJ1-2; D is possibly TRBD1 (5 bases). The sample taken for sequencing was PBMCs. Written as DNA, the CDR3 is TGTGCTAGTGGTTTGTGGGACTCGGGGTATGGCTACACCTTC. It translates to CASGLWDSGYGYTF.